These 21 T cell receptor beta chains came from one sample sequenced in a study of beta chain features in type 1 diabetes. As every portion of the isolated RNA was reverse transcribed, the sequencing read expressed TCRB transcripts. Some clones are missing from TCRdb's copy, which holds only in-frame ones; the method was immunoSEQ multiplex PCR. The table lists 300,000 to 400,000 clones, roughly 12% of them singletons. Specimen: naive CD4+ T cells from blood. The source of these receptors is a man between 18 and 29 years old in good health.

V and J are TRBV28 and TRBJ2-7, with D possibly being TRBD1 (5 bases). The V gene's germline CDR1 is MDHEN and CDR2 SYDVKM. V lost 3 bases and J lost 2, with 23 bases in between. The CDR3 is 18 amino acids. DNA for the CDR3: TGTGCCAGCAGTTTCGGTTTTCGGTTCCCACAGGACCCCTACGAGCAGTACTTC. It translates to CASSFGFRFPQDPYEQYF.

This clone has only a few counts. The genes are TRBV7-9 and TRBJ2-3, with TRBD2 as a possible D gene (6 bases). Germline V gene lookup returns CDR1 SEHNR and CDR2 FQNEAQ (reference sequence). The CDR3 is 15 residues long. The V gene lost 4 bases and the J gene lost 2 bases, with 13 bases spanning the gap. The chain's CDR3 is CASSSIGGNTDTQYF. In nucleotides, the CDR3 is TGTGCCAGCAGCTCTATTGGGGGGAACACAGATACGCAGTATTTT.

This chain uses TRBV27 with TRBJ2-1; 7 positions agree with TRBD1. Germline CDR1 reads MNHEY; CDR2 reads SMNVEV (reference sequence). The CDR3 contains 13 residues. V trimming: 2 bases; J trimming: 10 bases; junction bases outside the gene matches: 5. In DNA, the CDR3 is TGTGCCAGCAGTTTACGGGACAGAGAGGAGCAGTTCTTC. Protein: CASSLRDREEQFF.

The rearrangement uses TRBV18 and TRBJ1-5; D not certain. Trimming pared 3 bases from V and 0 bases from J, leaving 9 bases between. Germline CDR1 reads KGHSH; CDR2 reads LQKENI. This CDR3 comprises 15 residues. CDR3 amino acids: CASSPPTGSNQPQHF. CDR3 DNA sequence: TGTGCCAGCTCACCCCCCACCGGTAGCAATCAGCCCCAGCATTTT.

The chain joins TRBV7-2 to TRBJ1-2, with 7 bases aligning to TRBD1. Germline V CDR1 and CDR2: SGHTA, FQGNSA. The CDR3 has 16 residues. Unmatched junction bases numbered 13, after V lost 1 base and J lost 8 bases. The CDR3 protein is CASSLGFLGQGDGYTF. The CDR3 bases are TGTGCCAGCAGCTTAGGGTTTTTAGGGCAGGGGGACGGCTACACCTTC.

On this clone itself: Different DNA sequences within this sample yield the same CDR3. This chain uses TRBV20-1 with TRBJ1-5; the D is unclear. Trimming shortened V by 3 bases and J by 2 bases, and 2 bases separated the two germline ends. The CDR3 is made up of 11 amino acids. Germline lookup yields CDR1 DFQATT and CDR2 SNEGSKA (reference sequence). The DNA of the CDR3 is TGCAGTGCTAGCGGCAATCAGCCCCAGCATTTT. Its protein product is CSASGNQPQHF.

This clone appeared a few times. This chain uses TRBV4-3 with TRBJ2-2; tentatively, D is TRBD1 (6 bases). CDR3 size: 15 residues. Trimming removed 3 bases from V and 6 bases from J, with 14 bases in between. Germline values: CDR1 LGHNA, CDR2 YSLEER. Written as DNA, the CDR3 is TGCGCCAGCAGCCACACAGGGTCGTTGGCCGGGGAGCTGTTTTTT. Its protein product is CASSHTGSLAGELFF.

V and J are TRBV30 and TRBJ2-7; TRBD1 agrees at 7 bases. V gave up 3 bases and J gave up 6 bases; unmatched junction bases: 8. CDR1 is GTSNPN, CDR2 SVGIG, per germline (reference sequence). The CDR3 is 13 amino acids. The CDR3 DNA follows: TGTGCCTGGAGGGGGCAGGGGGTGCCCGAGCAGTACTTC. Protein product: CAWRGQGVPEQYF.

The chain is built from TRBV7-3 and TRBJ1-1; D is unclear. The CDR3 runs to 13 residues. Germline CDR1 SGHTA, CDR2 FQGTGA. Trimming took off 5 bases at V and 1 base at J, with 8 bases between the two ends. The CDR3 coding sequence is TGTGCCAGCAGCCAACAAGAGAACACTGAAGCTTTCTTT. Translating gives CASSQQENTEAFF.

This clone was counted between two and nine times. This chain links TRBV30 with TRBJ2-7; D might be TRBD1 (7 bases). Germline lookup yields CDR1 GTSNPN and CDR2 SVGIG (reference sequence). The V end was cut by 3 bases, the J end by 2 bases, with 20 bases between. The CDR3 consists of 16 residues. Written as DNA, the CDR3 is TGTGCCTGGAGCGATTACAGGGGACTGATCACCTACGAGCAGTACTTC. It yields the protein CAWSDYRGLITYEQYF.

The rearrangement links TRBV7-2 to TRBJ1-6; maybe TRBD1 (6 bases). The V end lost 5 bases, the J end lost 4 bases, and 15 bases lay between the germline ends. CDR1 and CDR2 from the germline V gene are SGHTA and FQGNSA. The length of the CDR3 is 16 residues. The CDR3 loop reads CASSLRQVGYNSPLHF. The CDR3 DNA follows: TGTGCCAGCAGCCTTCGACAGGTCGGGTATAATTCACCCCTCCACTTT.

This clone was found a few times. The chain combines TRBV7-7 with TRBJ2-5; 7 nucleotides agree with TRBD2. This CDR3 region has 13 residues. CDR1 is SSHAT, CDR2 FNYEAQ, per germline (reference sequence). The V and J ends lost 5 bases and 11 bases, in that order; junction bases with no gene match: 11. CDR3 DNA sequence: TGTGCCAGCAGCGTCGACCGGGGGGATGAGCAGTACTTC. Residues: CASSVDRGDEQYF.

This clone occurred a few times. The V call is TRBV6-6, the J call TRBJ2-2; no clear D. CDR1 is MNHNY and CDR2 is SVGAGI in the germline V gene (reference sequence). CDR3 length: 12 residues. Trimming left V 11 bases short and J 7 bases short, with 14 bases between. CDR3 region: CAASLLGGELFF. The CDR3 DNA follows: TGTGCCGCCTCCTTACTTGGCGGGGAGCTGTTTTTT.

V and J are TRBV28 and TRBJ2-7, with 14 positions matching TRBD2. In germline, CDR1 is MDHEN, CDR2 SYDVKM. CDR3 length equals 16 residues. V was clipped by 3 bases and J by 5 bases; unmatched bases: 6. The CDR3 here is CASSFGGLAGADEQYF. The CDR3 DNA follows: TGTGCCAGCAGTTTTGGGGGACTAGCGGGAGCTGACGAGCAGTACTTC. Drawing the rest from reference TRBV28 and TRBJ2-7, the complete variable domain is DVKVTQSSRYLVKRTGEKVFLECVQDMDHENMFWYRQDPGLGLRLIYFSYDVKMKEKGDIPEGYSVSREKKERFSLILESASTNQTSMYLCASSFGGLAGADEQYFGPGTRLTVT.

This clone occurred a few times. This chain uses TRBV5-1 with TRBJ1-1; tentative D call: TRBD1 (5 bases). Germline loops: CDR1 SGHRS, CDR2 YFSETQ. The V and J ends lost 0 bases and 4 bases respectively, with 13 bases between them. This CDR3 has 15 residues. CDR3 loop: CASSLEVLGGTEAFF. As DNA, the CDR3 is TGCGCCAGCAGCTTGGAGGTCCTGGGGGGCACTGAAGCTTTCTTT. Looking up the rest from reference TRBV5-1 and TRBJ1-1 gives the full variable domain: KAGVTQTPRYLIKTRGQQVTLSCSPISGHRSVSWYQQTPGQGLQFLFEYFSETQRNKGNFPGRFSGRQFSNSRSEMNVSTLELGDSALYLCASSLEVLGGTEAFFGQGTRLTVV.

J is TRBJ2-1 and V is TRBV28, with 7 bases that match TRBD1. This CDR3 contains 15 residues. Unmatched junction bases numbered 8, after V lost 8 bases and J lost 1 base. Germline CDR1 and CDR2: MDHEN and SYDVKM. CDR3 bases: TGTGCCAGCTCTAACAGGGGCAGGTCCTACAATGAGCAGTTCTTC. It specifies CASSNRGRSYNEQFF.

The CDR3 sequence: CASSLRSTNYEQYF. The CDR3 DNA reads TGTGCCAGCAGCCTACGTAGCACCAATTACGAGCAGTACTTC. The chain links TRBV28 to TRBJ2-7; D not certain. The CDR3 is 14 amino acids. V lost 6 bases and J 4 bases, leaving 16 bases between the germline ends. The V gene's germline CDR1 is MDHEN and CDR2 SYDVKM.

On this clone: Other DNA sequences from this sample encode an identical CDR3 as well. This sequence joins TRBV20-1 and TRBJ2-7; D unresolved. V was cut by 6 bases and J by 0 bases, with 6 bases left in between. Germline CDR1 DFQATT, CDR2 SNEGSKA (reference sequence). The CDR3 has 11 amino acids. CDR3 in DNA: TGCAGTGCCACCGGCTCCTACGAGCAGTACTTC. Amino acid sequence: CSATGSYEQYF.

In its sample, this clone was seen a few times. CDR3 coding DNA: TGTGCCAGCAGCCAAGAATGGCAACTAGCGGGGACCGGGGAGCTGTTTTTT. Translation gives CASSQEWQLAGTGELFF. The J gene is TRBJ2-2, the V gene TRBV14; 10 positions match TRBD2. CDR1 and CDR2 (germline): SGHDN, FVKESK. V was clipped by 0 bases and J by 5 bases; unmatched bases: 6. The CDR3 length is 17 residues.

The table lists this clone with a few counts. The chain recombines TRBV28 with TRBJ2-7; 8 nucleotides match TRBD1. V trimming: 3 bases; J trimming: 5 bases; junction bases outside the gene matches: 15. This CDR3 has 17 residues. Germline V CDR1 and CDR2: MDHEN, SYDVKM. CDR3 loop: CASSLPKDRVISNEQYF. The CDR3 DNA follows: TGTGCCAGCAGTTTGCCCAAGGACAGGGTAATCAGCAACGAGCAGTACTTC.

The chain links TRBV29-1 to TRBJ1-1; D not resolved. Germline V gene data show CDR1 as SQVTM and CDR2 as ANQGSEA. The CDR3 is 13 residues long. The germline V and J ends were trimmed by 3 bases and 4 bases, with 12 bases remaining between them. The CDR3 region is CSVDSGLGTEAFF. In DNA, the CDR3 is TGCAGCGTTGACTCGGGTTTGGGCACTGAAGCTTTCTTT.